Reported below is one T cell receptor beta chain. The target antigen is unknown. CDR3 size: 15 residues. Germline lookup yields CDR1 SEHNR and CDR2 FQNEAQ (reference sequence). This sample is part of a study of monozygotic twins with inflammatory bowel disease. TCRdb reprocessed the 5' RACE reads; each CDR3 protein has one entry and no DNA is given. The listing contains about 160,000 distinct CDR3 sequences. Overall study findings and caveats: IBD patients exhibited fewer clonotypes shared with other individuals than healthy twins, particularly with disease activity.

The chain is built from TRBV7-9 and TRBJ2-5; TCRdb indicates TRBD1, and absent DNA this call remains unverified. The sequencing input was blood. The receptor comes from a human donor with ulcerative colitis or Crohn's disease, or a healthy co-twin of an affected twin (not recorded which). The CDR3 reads CASSVNLGVQETQYF.